This T cell receptor (beta chain) came from a study of shared clonotypes between healthy human individuals. The length of the CDR3 is 15 residues. The germline V gene encodes CDR1 SGDLS and CDR2 YYNGEE. V dropped 4 bases and J dropped 2; count of bases not matched to a gene: 3. Data came from immunoSEQ multiplex PCR; TCRdb stores just in-frame clones and leaves some out. The sample consists of millions of clones, around 94% of them appearing once. The investigators split CD4+ cells into a CD45RA+ naive subset and a CD45RA-negative memory subset. About this clone itself: Antigen: not known. Different DNA sequences within this sample yield the same CDR3.

The study's findings and limits: Sampling covered nothing but blood. Tissue TCR repertoires likely differ from those found in blood.

This sequence originates from a man between 18 and 29 years old in good health. The material sequenced was naive CD4+ T cells sorted from blood. Sample subset: CD45RA+ positively selected. J is TRBJ2-1 and V is TRBV9, with 10 nucleotides matching TRBD1. DNA for the CDR3: TGTGCCAGCAGCCCAGGACAGGGGGCCTACAATGAGCAGTTCTTC. Its protein is CASSPGQGAYNEQFF.